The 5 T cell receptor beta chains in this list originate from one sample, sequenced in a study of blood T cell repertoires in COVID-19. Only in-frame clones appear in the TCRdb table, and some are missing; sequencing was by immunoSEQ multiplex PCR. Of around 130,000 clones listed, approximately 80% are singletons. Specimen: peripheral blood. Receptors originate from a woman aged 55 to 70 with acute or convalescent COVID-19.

CDR3 nucleotides: TGCGCCAGCAGGGACAGGAACACTGAAGCTTTCTTT. Translated: CASRDRNTEAFF. The chain links TRBV23-1 to TRBJ1-1, with TRBD1 as a possible D gene (6 bases). TRBV23-1 is an open reading frame whose function is uncertain. This CDR3 has 12 amino acids. Trimming took off 6 bases at V and 1 base at J, with 6 bases between the two ends.

For the CDR3, the DNA is TGTGCCGTTCAGCGGGGGGTCTACACAGATACGCAGTATTTT. Its protein is CAVQRGVYTDTQYF. This chain joins TRBV2 and TRBJ2-3; TRBD2 agrees at 9 bases. Germline loops: CDR1 SNHLY, CDR2 FYNNEI. This CDR3 region has 14 residues. Trimming at V came to 11 bases and at J to 2 bases, leaving 8 bases not matched to a gene.

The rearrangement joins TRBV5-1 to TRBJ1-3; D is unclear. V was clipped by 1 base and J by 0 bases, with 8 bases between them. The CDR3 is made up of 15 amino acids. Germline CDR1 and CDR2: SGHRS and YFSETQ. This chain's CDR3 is CASSLSGSSGNTIYF. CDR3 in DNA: TGCGCCAGCAGCTTGTCGGGGTCCTCTGGAAACACCATATATTTT.

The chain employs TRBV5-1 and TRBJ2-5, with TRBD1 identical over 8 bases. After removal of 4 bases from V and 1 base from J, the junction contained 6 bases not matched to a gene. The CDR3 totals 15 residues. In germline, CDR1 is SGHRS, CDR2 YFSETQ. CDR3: CASSQTGDIQETQYF. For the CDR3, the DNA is TGCGCCAGCAGCCAGACAGGGGACATCCAAGAGACCCAGTACTTC.

In DNA, the CDR3 is TGTGCCTGGAGTGTAAGAGGGCGGGGGAGAGAGACCCAGTACTTC. It translates to CAWSVRGRGRETQYF. The chain uses TRBV30 and TRBJ2-5, with 7 bases identical to TRBD2. With 0 bases clipped from V and 4 bases from J, the junction kept 8 bases outside the gene matches. The CDR3 extends over 15 amino acids. The germline V gene has CDR1 GTSNPN and CDR2 SVGIG (reference sequence).